The 29 T cell receptor beta chains below come from one sample, sequenced in a study of T cells in Graves' hyperthyroidism and ophthalmopathy. Researchers took RNA transcripts and amplified the TCR beta CDR3 regions from them. HTBI primers were used for first-round RT-PCR of the TCR CDR3. One entry per CDR3 protein results from TCRdb running MiXCR on the multiplex PCR reads. This sample has some 500,000 distinct CDR3 sequences, with around 22% found just once. The source material was blood. Every receptor here comes from a woman aged 25 to 39 with Graves' ophthalmopathy.

This clonotype was found many times. This chain links TRBV6-1 with TRBJ1-5; a possible D gene is TRBD1 (6 bases). V gave up 7 bases and J gave up 7 bases, with 20 bases separating them. Germline V lookup: CDR1 MNHNS, CDR2 SASEGT. The CDR3 contains 15 residues. For the CDR3, the DNA is TGTGCCAGCAACCACGGGAGGGGGGAAAGACAGCCCCAGCATTTT. Protein product: CASNHGRGERQPQHF.

The chain couples TRBV10-1 to TRBJ2-5; D ambiguous. The CDR3 runs 15 residues. Looked up from germline, CDR1 is WNHNN and CDR2 is SYGVQD (reference sequence). Trimming cost V 6 bases and J 5 bases, with 19 bases left between them. The CDR3 reads CASSHQVRRWETQYF. The CDR3 nucleotides are TGCGCCAGCAGCCATCAAGTCCGAAGATGGGAGACCCAGTACTTC.

This clonotype was counted many times. The chain uses TRBV12-3 or TRBV12-4 and TRBJ2-7; D ambiguous. The CDR3 sequence is 12 residues long. V was trimmed by 1 base and J by 6 bases, leaving 7 bases between them. CDR3 coding DNA: TGTGCCAGCAGTTTAGAGAACACCGAGCAGTACTTC. It yields the protein CASSLENTEQYF.

Only a few counts were recorded for this clonotype. The chain is built from TRBV29-1 and TRBJ2-7; 8 bases agree with TRBD1. CDR3 size: 13 residues. J lost 4 bases, V lost 3 bases, and 5 bases had no gene match. Germline CDR1 reads SQVTM; CDR2 reads ANQGSEA. The CDR3 is CSVEGRGPYEQYF. The CDR3 coding sequence is TGCAGCGTTGAGGGCAGGGGGCCATACGAGCAGTACTTC.

This clonotype was picked up many times. The J gene is TRBJ1-1, the V gene TRBV2, with unresolved D. Germline values: CDR1 SNHLY, CDR2 FYNNEI. CDR3 length: 13 residues. V lost 4 bases, J lost 4 bases, and 10 bases lay in between. Written as DNA, the CDR3 is TGTGCCAGCAGTGGGGAAGGCGGCACTGAAGCTTTCTTT. Amino acid sequence: CASSGEGGTEAFF.

In this sample, this clonotype turned up a few times. The rearrangement joins TRBV5-1 to TRBJ1-5; D perhaps matches TRBD1 (6 bases). Trimming pared 0 bases from V and 7 bases from J, leaving 14 bases between. CDR1 is SGHRS, CDR2 YFSETQ, per germline. CDR3 length equals 15 residues. The CDR3 sequence is CASSLEGGSGQPQHF. In nucleotides, the CDR3 is TGCGCCAGCAGCTTGGAGGGGGGGAGTGGACAGCCCCAGCATTTT. The whole variable domain, remainder taken from reference TRBV5-1 and TRBJ1-5, is KAGVTQTPRYLIKTRGQQVTLSCSPISGHRSVSWYQQTPGQGLQFLFEYFSETQRNKGNFPGRFSGRQFSNSRSEMNVSTLELGDSALYLCASSLEGGSGQPQHFGDGTRLSIL.

This clonotype has ten or more counts. The rearrangement uses TRBV2 and TRBJ1-1; 8 nucleotides align to TRBD1. This CDR3 contains 15 residues. Trimming at V came to 1 base and at J to 5 bases, leaving 6 bases not matched to a gene. The germline gives CDR1 SNHLY, CDR2 FYNNEI. This CDR3 reads CASSEVRTGRTEAFF. As DNA, the CDR3 is TGTGCCAGCAGTGAAGTTAGGACAGGGCGGACTGAAGCTTTCTTT. Supplemented by reference TRBV2 and TRBJ1-1, the full variable domain reads EPEVTQTPSHQVTQMGQEVILRCVPISNHLYFYWYRQILGQKVEFLVSFYNNEISEKSEIFDDQFSVERPDGSNFTLKIRSTKLEDSAMYFCASSEVRTGRTEAFFGQGTRLTVV.

In its sample, this clonotype was seen a few times. The V call is TRBV12-3 or TRBV12-4, the J call TRBJ1-3, with D unclear. This CDR3 comprises 15 residues. Between the trimmed V and J ends, which lost 5 bases and 1 base, there was a span of 12 bases. The CDR3 DNA reads as TGTGCCAGCAGTGAACGTCGGTTGTCTGGAAACACCATATATTTT. Amino acid sequence: CASSERRLSGNTIYF.

The rearrangement uses TRBV9 and TRBJ1-2; D is uncertain. Germline assignment: CDR1 SGDLS and CDR2 YYNGEE. Trimming pared 0 bases from V and 7 bases from J, leaving 7 bases between. This CDR3 is 12 amino acids long. The CDR3 reads CASSVDGVGYTF. In DNA, the CDR3 is TGTGCCAGCAGCGTAGATGGAGTTGGCTACACCTTC.

This clonotype was counted between two and nine times. The genes are TRBV5-1 and TRBJ1-2; 8 bases map to TRBD1. The CDR3 runs to 16 residues. V lost 5 bases, J lost 2 bases, and 11 bases stayed unmatched. Germline CDR1 is SGHRS and CDR2 is YFSETQ. CDR3 coding DNA: TGCGCCAGCAGTCAATCTGGGGGGGACAGGAACTATGGCTACACCTTC. It specifies CASSQSGGDRNYGYTF.

The V call is TRBV12-3 or TRBV12-4, the J call TRBJ1-4, with D possibly being TRBD1 (6 bases). V was shortened by 1 base and J by 7 bases, with 13 bases between the two germline ends. The CDR3 runs to 15 residues. The CDR3 is CASSLEGVGGEKLFF. The CDR3 DNA reads as TGTGCCAGCAGTTTAGAGGGGGTGGGGGGTGAAAAACTGTTTTTT.

This clonotype was counted at least ten times. The chain joins TRBV6-1 to TRBJ1-2; 9 bases line up with TRBD1. Germline lookup yields CDR1 MNHNS and CDR2 SASEGT. This CDR3 is 13 amino acids long. V shed 6 bases, J shed 8 bases, and the junction held 7 bases outside the gene matches. Here the CDR3 DNA reads TGTGCCAGCAGCCCCACAGGGGGCTACGGCTACACCTTC. It yields the protein CASSPTGGYGYTF.

This clonotype has a count of ten or more. The rearrangement uses TRBV6-1 and TRBJ2-5; 12 bases fit TRBD2. Trimming removed 11 bases from V and 2 bases from J; junction bases left unmatched: 9. CDR1 is MNHNS and CDR2 is SASEGT in the germline V gene. This CDR3 is 15 amino acids long. The CDR3 sequence is CAARGLAGGQETQYF. As DNA, the CDR3 is TGTGCCGCCAGGGGGCTAGCGGGGGGGCAAGAGACCCAGTACTTC.

This clonotype was seen ten or more times. The gene calls are TRBV6-5 and TRBJ2-7; 7 bases map to TRBD1. Germline V CDR1 and CDR2: MNHEY, SVGAGI. The CDR3 extends over 13 amino acids. V lost 6 bases, J lost 2 bases, and 4 bases stayed unmatched. The chain's CDR3 is CASRQGQPYEQYF. The DNA of the CDR3 is TGTGCCAGCAGGCAGGGACAGCCCTACGAGCAGTACTTC.

The sample holds many counts of this clonotype. The genes are TRBV4-1 and TRBJ1-1, with D perhaps TRBD1 (6 bases). The V gene's germline CDR1 is MGHRA and CDR2 YSYEKL. With 3 bases removed from V and 6 bases from J, the gap between germline ends came to 17 bases. The CDR3 has 15 amino acids. CDR3 in DNA: TGCGCCAGCAGCCATTCTAAACAGGGACGGGCTGAAGCTTTCTTT. Its protein product is CASSHSKQGRAEAFF.

This clonotype appeared many times. The CDR3 here is CASSLSGEGYGYTF. In DNA form, the CDR3 reads TGTGCCAGCAGCTTATCAGGGGAGGGCTATGGCTACACCTTC. This chain joins TRBV11-2 and TRBJ1-2; D perhaps matches TRBD1 (6 bases). In germline, CDR1 is SGHAT, CDR2 FQNNGV. This CDR3 spans 14 amino acids. V lost 2 bases to trimming and J lost 4 bases, with 11 bases between them.

This clonotype has at least ten counts. The chain joins TRBV9 to TRBJ1-1, with 7 positions matching TRBD1. This CDR3 comprises 18 residues. J lost 0 bases, V lost 4 bases, and 15 bases had no gene match. Germline CDR1 is SGDLS and CDR2 is YYNGEE. The CDR3: CASSPRGGRGGLNTEAFF. The CDR3 DNA is TGTGCCAGCAGCCCAAGGGGGGGCAGGGGGGGCTTGAACACTGAAGCTTTCTTT.

V is TRBV4-2 and J is TRBJ2-7; maybe TRBD1 (6 bases). The CDR3 loop spans 16 amino acids. Between the trimmed V and J ends, which lost 0 bases and 4 bases, there was a span of 16 bases. Looked up from germline, CDR1 is LGHNA and CDR2 is YNFKEQ. The CDR3 bases are TGTGCCAGCAGCCAAGAATATAGGGCAGGGGTGTACGAGCAGTACTTC. Protein sequence: CASSQEYRAGVYEQYF.

This clonotype came up many times. J is TRBJ2-6 and V is TRBV9; D gene unclear. The CDR3 has 11 residues. The germline V gene has CDR1 SGDLS and CDR2 YYNGEE. The V end lost 3 bases, the J end lost 9 bases, and 4 bases lay between the germline ends. The CDR3 sequence: CASSEDNVLTF. The CDR3 DNA follows: TGTGCCAGCAGCGAGGACAACGTCCTGACTTTC.

This clonotype was detected a few times. The chain carries TRBV11-1 and TRBJ1-1, with D uncertain. V was clipped by 0 bases and J by 4 bases, with 18 bases between them. The germline V gene encodes CDR1 SGHAT and CDR2 FQDESV (reference sequence). The CDR3 consists of 17 residues. CDR3 protein: CASSLAFVVGVGTEAFF. CDR3 DNA sequence: TGTGCCAGCAGCTTAGCTTTTGTAGTAGGAGTTGGCACTGAAGCTTTCTTT.

This clonotype has at least ten counts. The chain carries TRBV20-1 and TRBJ2-5, with D hard to call. The germline V gene encodes CDR1 DFQATT and CDR2 SNEGSKA (reference sequence). With 0 bases removed from V and 5 bases from J, the gap between germline ends came to 16 bases. This CDR3 region has 15 residues. The DNA for the CDR3 is TGCAGTGCTAGAGATTTGGATCTGCCGATTGAGACCCAGTACTTC. The encoded protein is CSARDLDLPIETQYF.

The table lists this clonotype with many counts. This rearrangement joins TRBV20-1 to TRBJ2-7; 9 positions agree with TRBD1. V lost 6 bases, J lost 0 bases, and 3 bases stayed unmatched. The CDR3 consists of 13 residues. Germline CDR1 is DFQATT and CDR2 is SNEGSKA (reference sequence). The CDR3 DNA is TGCAGTGCCGGGACAGGGAACTCCTACGAGCAGTACTTC. Residues: CSAGTGNSYEQYF.

This clonotype was seen a few times. The chain combines TRBV11-2 with TRBJ2-5, with D perhaps TRBD2 (6 bases). This CDR3 region has 13 residues. CDR1 SGHAT and CDR2 FQNNGV come from the germline V gene. V dropped 5 bases and J dropped 5 bases, with 12 bases sitting between them. The CDR3, as DNA: TGTGCCAGCAGCCCATCTAGCGTGGAGACCCAGTACTTC. Translation gives CASSPSSVETQYF.

This clonotype came up many times. This sequence joins TRBV6-5 and TRBJ1-2; D possibly corresponds to TRBD1 (5 bases). V lost 4 bases and J lost 2, with 11 bases in between. Germline CDR1 MNHEY, CDR2 SVGAGI. The CDR3 runs 14 residues. The CDR3 sequence is CASSSRDGNYGYTF. The CDR3, as DNA: TGTGCCAGCAGTTCCCGGGACGGGAACTATGGCTACACCTTC.

This clonotype was found a few times. The chain joins TRBV7-3 to TRBJ2-5, with D tentatively TRBD1 (5 bases). The CDR3 is made up of 14 amino acids. Germline CDR1 is SGHTA and CDR2 is FQGTGA. The V end was cut by 5 bases, the J end by 6 bases, with 16 bases between. In DNA, the CDR3 is TGTGCCAGCAGCCCCGGACACTCGATTCAGACCCAGTACTTC. Translated, it gives CASSPGHSIQTQYF.

The V and J genes are TRBV28 and TRBJ2-5; D may be TRBD2 (6 bases). The ends were cut back, 5 bases at V and 5 bases at J, with 18 bases in the middle. This CDR3 spans 15 amino acids. Germline V gene sequence: CDR1 MDHEN, CDR2 SYDVKM. The CDR3 is CASSPPDYRRETQYF. CDR3 nucleotide sequence: TGTGCCAGCAGTCCACCGGACTACCGCCGGGAGACCCAGTACTTC. Filled out from reference TRBV28 and TRBJ2-5, the complete variable domain reads DVKVTQSSRYLVKRTGEKVFLECVQDMDHENMFWYRQDPGLGLRLIYFSYDVKMKEKGDIPEGYSVSREKKERFSLILESASTNQTSMYLCASSPPDYRRETQYFGPGTRLLVL.

The V and J genes are TRBV19 and TRBJ1-2; D is possibly TRBD1 (6 bases). Looked up from germline, CDR1 is LNHDA and CDR2 is SQIVND (reference sequence). Trimming removed 5 bases from V and 3 bases from J, with 16 bases in between. This CDR3 has 15 residues. The CDR3 coding sequence is TGTGCCAGTAGTGCCGGACCAGGGGCGGACTATGGCTACACCTTC. Its translation is CASSAGPGADYGYTF.

This chain uses TRBV4-2 with TRBJ2-7; D is perhaps TRBD1 or TRBD2 (5 bases each). Looked up from germline, CDR1 is LGHNA and CDR2 is YNFKEQ. Trimming removed 1 base at V and 2 bases at J, with 12 bases between. The CDR3 totals 15 residues. Here the CDR3 DNA reads TGTGCCAGCAGCCAAGGGGCAGGGAGTACCTACGAGCAGTACTTC. Protein sequence: CASSQGAGSTYEQYF.

This clonotype was counted at least ten times. The chain carries TRBV5-5 and TRBJ2-7; no definite D call. Germline V gene data show CDR1 as SGHKS and CDR2 as YYEKEE (reference sequence). Trimming took 4 bases from V and 4 from J, leaving 15 bases between them. The CDR3 spans 14 residues. CDR3 coding DNA: TGTGCCAGCAGCGCCCTAACTGGCGGATACGAGCAGTACTTC. This translates into CASSALTGGYEQYF. Together with reference TRBV5-5 and TRBJ2-7, the CDR3 gives the full variable domain: DAGVTQSPTHLIKTRGQQVTLRCSPISGHKSVSWYQQVLGQGPQFIFQYYEKEERGRGNFPDRFSARQFPNYSSELNVNALLLGDSALYLCASSALTGGYEQYFGPGTRLTVT.